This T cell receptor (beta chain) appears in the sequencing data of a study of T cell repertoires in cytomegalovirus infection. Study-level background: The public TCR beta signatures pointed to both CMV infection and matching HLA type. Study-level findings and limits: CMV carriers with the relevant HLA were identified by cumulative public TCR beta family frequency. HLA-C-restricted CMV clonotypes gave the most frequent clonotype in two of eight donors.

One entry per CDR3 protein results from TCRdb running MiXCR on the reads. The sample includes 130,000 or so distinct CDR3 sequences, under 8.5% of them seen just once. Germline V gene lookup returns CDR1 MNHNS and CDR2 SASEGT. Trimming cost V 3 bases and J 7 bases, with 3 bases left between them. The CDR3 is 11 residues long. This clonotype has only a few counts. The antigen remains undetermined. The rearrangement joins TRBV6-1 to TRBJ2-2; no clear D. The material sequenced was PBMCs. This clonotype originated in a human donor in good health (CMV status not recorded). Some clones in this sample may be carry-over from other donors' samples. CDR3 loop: CASSEGGELFF. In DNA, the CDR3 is TGTGCCAGCAGTGAGGGCGGGGAGCTGTTTTTT.